Included here is one T cell receptor (beta chain) sequence, with context. Its recognized antigen is unknown. No qualities accompany the bases; no much larger clone lies one base away. Participants in the prospective study were enrolled through a virtual design, were aged roughly 18 to 90 years, and lived in approximately 24 United States geographic areas. To assign participants to cohorts, the prospective study relied on clinical history that participants themselves reported in a screening survey and a study questionnaire. Each participant in the prospective study had whole blood, serum and a nasopharyngeal or oropharyngeal swab collected by mobile phlebotomists. Participants in the prospective study had the option to provide additional blood draws and questionnaires over a roughly 2-month period. Before DNA extraction, blood samples from the prospective study were shipped at room temperature or frozen.

The germline V end is reduced by 5 bases and the J end by 6 bases; junction bases left unmatched: 6. In the germline V gene (reference sequence), CDR1 corresponds to MNHEY and CDR2 to SMNVEV. From the cysteine through the phenylalanine, the CDR3 covers 14 amino acids. Left in the record is the CDR3 DNA by itself, 42 bases read in frame from the first base. This entry comes from a study of blood T cell repertoires in COVID-19 (dated by TCRdb to 2018 to 2020). General notes on the study: Samples from collaborators originated in the United States, Italy and Spain and spanned both the acute and convalescent phases of COVID-19. The prospective study material was composed of cDNA or gDNA derived from T cells, B-cell-depleted T cells, or PBMCs. The dataset comprised deeply sampled blood TCRbeta repertoires from subjects exposed to, actively infected with, or recovered from COVID-19. Where available, HLA class I and class II types were obtained from metadata supplied by the sample provider rather than from assay-based typing. A de-identified subject ID, COVID-19 status, age in years and sex were almost always included in the sample metadata. The samples were drawn from the first 160 participants of the ongoing ImmuneRACE study and from roughly 1,300 subjects provided by 6 global collaborators. The repertoires were released in a freely available public database meant as a resource for research on the immune response to SARS-CoV-2. What the research found in general, with its limitations: The amount of clinical and demographic metadata varied by source and participant and was provided uncurated.

TCRbeta CDR3 regions were amplified from genomic DNA by means of the immunoSEQ Assay, a bias-controlled multiplex PCR. The authors' pipeline ran thus. Within the assay, amplification of reference gene primers was used to estimate how many nucleated cells each sample contained. To quantify the absolute abundance of each unique TCRbeta CDR3 rearrangement, sequence reads were collapsed and filtered. For each sample, productive Simpson clonality was calculated by taking the square root of Simpson's diversity index across productive rearrangements. As stored in TCRdb, this immuneACCESS dataset retains in-frame rearrangements with V and J assigned. A fraction of the clones does not appear; measured against another copy, unresolved V genes explain less than half of the discrepancy, and the remainder lacks a known reason. For V, J and clone size, that table is used; D and trimming come from the DNA. Counted in this sample were some 200,000 clones; under 90% of them appeared once. The leading ten clones occupy about 9.8% of the sample.

The material sequenced was PBMCs or T cells enriched from blood (not recorded which). This sequence originates from a woman aged 45 to 65 with acute COVID-19. The chain is encoded by TRBV27 joined to TRBJ2-1; TRBD2 fits 8 bases in the junction. The DNA sequence is given as TGTGCCAGCAGTGCCGGGACTAGGATCAATGAGCAGTTCTTC. Translated, this gives CASSAGTRINEQFF.